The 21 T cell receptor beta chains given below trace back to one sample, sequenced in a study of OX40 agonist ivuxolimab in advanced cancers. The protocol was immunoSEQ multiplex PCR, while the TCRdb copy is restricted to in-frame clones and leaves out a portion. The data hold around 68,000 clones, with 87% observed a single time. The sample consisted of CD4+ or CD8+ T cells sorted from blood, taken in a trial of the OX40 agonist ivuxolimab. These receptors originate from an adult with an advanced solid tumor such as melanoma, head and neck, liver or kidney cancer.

CDR3 residues: CASSITLQGYEQFF. CDR3 sequence (DNA): TGCGCCAGCAGCATCACCCTACAGGGGTATGAGCAGTTCTTC. The J gene is TRBJ2-1, the V gene TRBV5-1, with 7 bases aligning to TRBD1. CDR3 length: 14 amino acids. CDR1 SGHRS and CDR2 YFSETQ come from the germline V gene. The V gene end was trimmed by 4 bases and the J gene end by 8 bases; junction bases not matched to a gene: 9. The full variable domain, its missing parts supplied by reference TRBV5-1 and TRBJ2-1, is KAGVTQTPRYLIKTRGQQVTLSCSPISGHRSVSWYQQTPGQGLQFLFEYFSETQRNKGNFPGRFSGRQFSNSRSEMNVSTLELGDSALYLCASSITLQGYEQFFGPGTRLTVL.

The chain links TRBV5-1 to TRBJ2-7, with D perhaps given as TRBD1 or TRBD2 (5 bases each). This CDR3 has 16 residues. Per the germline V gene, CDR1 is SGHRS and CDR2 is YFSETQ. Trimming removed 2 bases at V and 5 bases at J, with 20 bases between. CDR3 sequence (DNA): TGCGCCAGCAGCTTTGTTTCGGGGCCTAGGGTCCACGAGCAGTACTTC. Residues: CASSFVSGPRVHEQYF.

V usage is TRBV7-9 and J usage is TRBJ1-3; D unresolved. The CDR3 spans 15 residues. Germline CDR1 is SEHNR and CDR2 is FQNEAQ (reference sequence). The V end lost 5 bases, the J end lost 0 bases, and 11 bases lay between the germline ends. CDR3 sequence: CASSQFRRSGNTIYF. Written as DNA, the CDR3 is TGTGCCAGCAGCCAGTTCAGGCGCTCTGGAAACACCATATATTTT.

The CDR3 sequence: CASSSLNRVNYGYTF. The CDR3 region has the DNA TGTGCCAGCAGCTCATTAAACAGGGTAAACTATGGCTACACCTTC. The chain combines TRBV5-4 with TRBJ1-2; D might be TRBD1 (6 bases). Germline CDR1 and CDR2: SGHNT and YYREEE (reference sequence). Deletions cut 3 bases from V and 2 bases from J, with 14 bases between. The CDR3 runs to 15 residues.

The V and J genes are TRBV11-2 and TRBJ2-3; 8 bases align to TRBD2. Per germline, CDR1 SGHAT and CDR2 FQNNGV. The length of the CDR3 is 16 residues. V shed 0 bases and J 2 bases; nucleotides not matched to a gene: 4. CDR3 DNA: TGTGCCAGCAGCTTAGAAATTAGCGGGATCACAGATACGCAGTATTTT. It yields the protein CASSLEISGITDTQYF.

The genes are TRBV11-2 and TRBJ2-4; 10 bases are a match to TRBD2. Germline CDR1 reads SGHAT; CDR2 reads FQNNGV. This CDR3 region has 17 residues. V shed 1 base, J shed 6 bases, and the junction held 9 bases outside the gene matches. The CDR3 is CASSLVSGGAFVNIQYF. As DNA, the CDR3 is TGTGCCAGCAGCTTAGTAAGCGGGGGGGCCTTCGTAAACATTCAGTACTTC.

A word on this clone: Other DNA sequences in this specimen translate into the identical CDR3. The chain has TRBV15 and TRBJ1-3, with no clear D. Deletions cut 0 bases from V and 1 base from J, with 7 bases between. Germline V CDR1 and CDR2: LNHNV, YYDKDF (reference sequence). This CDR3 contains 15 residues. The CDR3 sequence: CATSRDKGSGNTIYF. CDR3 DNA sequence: TGTGCCACCAGCAGAGATAAAGGGTCTGGAAACACCATATATTTT.

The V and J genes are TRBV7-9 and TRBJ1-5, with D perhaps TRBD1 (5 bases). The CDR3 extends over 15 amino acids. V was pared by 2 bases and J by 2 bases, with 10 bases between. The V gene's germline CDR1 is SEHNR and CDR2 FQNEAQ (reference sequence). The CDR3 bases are TGTGCCAGCAGCTTACAGGGTGCTGGCAATCAGCCCCAGCATTTT. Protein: CASSLQGAGNQPQHF.

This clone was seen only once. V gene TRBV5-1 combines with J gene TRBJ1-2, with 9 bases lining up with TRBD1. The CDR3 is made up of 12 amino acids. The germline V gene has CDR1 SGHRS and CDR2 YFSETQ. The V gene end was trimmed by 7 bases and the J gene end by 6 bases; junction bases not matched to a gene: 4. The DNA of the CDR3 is TGCGCCAGCCGTGGACAGGGGAATGGCTACACCTTC. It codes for CASRGQGNGYTF.

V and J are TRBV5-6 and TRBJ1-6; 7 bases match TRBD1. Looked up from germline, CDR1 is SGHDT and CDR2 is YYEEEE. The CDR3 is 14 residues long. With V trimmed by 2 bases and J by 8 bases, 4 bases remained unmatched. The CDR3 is CASSFGQDYSPLHF. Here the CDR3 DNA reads TGTGCCAGCAGCTTCGGACAGGACTATTCACCCCTCCACTTT. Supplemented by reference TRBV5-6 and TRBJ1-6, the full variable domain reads DAGVTQSPTHLIKTRGQQVTLRCSPKSGHDTVSWYQQALGQGPQFIFQYYEEEERQRGNFPDRFSGHQFPNYSSELNVNALLLGDSALYLCASSFGQDYSPLHFGNGTRLTVT.

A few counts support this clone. The DNA of the CDR3 is TGTGCCAGCAGTAGACAGGGGGCATCTAATTCACCCCTCCACTTT. It specifies CASSRQGASNSPLHF. The chain couples TRBV6-1 to TRBJ1-6, with 10 bases matching TRBD1. Germline V gene sequence: CDR1 MNHNS, CDR2 SASEGT. The CDR3 has 15 amino acids. The ends lost 5 bases at V and 6 bases at J; junction bases unmatched: 4.

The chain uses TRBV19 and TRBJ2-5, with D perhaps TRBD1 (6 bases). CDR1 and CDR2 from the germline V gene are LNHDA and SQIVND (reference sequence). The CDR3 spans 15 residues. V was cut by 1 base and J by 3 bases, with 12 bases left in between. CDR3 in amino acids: CASSIATGPKETQYF. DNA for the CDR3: TGTGCCAGTAGTATAGCGACAGGCCCAAAAGAGACCCAGTACTTC.

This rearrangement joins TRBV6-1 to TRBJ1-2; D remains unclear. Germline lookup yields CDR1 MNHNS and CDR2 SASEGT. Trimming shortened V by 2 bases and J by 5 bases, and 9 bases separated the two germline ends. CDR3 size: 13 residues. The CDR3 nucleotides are TGTGCCAGCAGTGAACGCCGGGTTTATGGCTACACCTTC. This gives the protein CASSERRVYGYTF.

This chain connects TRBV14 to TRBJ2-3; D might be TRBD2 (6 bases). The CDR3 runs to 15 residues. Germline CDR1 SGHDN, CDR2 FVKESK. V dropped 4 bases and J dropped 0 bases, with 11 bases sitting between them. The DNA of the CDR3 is TGTGCCAGCAGCCGGGACTCAGTTAGCACAGATACGCAGTATTTT. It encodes CASSRDSVSTDTQYF.

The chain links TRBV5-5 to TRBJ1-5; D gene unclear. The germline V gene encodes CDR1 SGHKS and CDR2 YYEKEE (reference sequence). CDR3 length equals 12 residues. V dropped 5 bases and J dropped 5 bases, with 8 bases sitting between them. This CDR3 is CASSPLDQPQHF. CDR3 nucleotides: TGTGCCAGCAGTCCCTTAGATCAGCCCCAGCATTTT.

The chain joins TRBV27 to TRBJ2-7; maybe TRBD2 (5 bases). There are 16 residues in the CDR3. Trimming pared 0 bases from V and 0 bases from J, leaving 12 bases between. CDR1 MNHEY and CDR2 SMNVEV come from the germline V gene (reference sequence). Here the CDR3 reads CASSLSAGKGSYEQYF. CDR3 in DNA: TGTGCCAGCAGTTTATCGGCCGGGAAGGGCTCCTACGAGCAGTACTTC.

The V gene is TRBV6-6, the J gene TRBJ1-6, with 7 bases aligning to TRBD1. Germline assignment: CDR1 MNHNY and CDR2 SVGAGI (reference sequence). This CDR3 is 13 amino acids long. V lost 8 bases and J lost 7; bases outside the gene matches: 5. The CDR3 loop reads CASETGLNSPLHF. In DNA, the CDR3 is TGTGCCAGCGAGACAGGGTTGAATTCACCCCTCCACTTT.

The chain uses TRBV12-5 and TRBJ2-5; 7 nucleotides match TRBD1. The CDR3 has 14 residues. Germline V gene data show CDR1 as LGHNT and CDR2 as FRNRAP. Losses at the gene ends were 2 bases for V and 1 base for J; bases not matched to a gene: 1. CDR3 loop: CASGLSGGQETQYF. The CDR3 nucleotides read TGTGCTAGTGGTTTGTCAGGGGGCCAAGAGACCCAGTACTTC.

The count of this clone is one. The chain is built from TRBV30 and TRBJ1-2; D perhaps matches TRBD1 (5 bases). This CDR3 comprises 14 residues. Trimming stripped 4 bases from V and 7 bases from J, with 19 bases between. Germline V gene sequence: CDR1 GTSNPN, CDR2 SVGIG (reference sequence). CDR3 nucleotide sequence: TGTGCCTGGATAGGTCGGGGCAGGGTGGGTGGCTACACCTTC. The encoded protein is CAWIGRGRVGGYTF. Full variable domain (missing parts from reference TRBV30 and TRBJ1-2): SQTIHQWPATLVQPVGSPLSLECTVEGTSNPNLYWYRQAAGRGLQLLFYSVGIGQISSEVPQNLSASRPQDRQFILSSKKLLLSDSGFYLCAWIGRGRVGGYTFGSGTRLTVV.

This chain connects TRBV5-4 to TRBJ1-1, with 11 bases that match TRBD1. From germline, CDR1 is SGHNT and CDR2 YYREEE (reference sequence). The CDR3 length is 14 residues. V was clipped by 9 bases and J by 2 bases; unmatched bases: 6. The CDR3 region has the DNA TGTGCCATCGGGACAGGGGGAAAAAACACTGAAGCTTTCTTT. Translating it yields CAIGTGGKNTEAFF.

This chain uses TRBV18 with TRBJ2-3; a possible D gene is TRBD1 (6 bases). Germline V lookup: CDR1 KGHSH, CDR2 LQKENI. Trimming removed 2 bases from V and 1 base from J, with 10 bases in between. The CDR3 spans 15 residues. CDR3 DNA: TGTGCCAGCTCACCAGTACAGGGAGGCACAGATACGCAGTATTTT. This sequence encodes CASSPVQGGTDTQYF.